The entry below describes one T cell receptor beta chain. Profiled with immunoSEQ multiplex PCR; TCRdb holds only in-frame clones, not every one. The sample records 160,000 or so clones, around nine tenths being singletons. The CDR3 contains 19 residues. Per the germline V gene, CDR1 is SEHNR and CDR2 is FQNEAQ (reference sequence). The V segment lost 0 bases and the J segment 5 bases; nucleotides outside the gene matches: 16. The entry originates in a study of T cell responses to AZD1222 COVID-19 vaccine. The chain combines TRBV7-9 with TRBJ1-3; TRBD1 matches 7 bases. The sequences come from peripheral blood, collected on day 0 of AZD1222 vaccination. The receptor was derived from an adult in good health. The CDR3 sequence is CASSLASSRDSRVRNTIYF. CDR3 DNA sequence: TGTGCCAGCAGCTTAGCATCCTCCCGGGACAGTCGAGTCCGAAACACCATATATTTT.